These 18 T cell receptor beta chains came from one sample sequenced in a study of blood T cells in healthy people across ages (dated by TCRdb to the mid-2010s). The library was obtained by 5' RACE. Sequencing used an Illumina HiSeq 2500. The second PCR ran for roughly 7 to 11 cycles and used a J-beta primer mix along with a sample-barcoded 5' primer. TCRdb reran the public reads through fastp at Q25 and MiXCR, keeping productive beta chains. Under each unique CDR3 protein, matching rows form one entry showing the most common genes and DNA. This sample gives roughly 700,000 distinct CDR3 sequences in total; around 48% of them show up just once. The ten largest account for around a third of the sample. Sequenced sample: blood. The source of these receptors is a woman aged 55-69 years in good health.

This chain links TRBV5-1 with TRBJ1-1; no reliable D call. Germline V gives CDR1 SGHRS, CDR2 YFSETQ. The CDR3 length is 13 residues. The ends were cut back, 4 bases at V and 4 bases at J, with 11 bases in the middle. The CDR3 sequence: CASSPGGPTEAFF. CDR3 nucleotides: TGCGCCAGCAGCCCGGGAGGGCCCACTGAAGCTTTCTTT. The whole variable domain, filled in from reference TRBV5-1 and TRBJ1-1, reads KAGVTQTPRYLIKTRGQQVTLSCSPISGHRSVSWYQQTPGQGLQFLFEYFSETQRNKGNFPGRFSGRQFSNSRSEMNVSTLELGDSALYLCASSPGGPTEAFFGQGTRLTVV.

J is TRBJ2-1 and V is TRBV20-1, with 8 bases identical to TRBD2. This CDR3 comprises 16 residues. CDR1 is DFQATT, CDR2 SNEGSKA, per germline (reference sequence). The trim removed 1 base at V and 0 bases at J, leaving 5 bases unmatched. CDR3 in DNA: TGCAGTGCTAGAGCTCTCAGCGGGAGCTCCTACAATGAGCAGTTCTTC. Residues: CSARALSGSSYNEQFF.

This rearrangement joins TRBV6-1 to TRBJ2-7; D could derive from TRBD1 or TRBD2 (5 bases each). The CDR3 extends over 14 amino acids. Between the trimmed V and J ends, which lost 5 bases and 0 bases, there was a span of 11 bases. Germline assignment: CDR1 MNHNS and CDR2 SASEGT. Here the CDR3 DNA reads TGTGCCAGCAGTCGGGACGGGCCCTCCTACGAGCAGTACTTC. It yields the protein CASSRDGPSYEQYF.

This clonotype has a handful of counts. This rearrangement joins TRBV7-2 to TRBJ2-5; the D gene is possibly TRBD2 (6 bases). V was trimmed by 4 bases and J by 1 base, leaving 13 bases between them. CDR1 is SGHTA and CDR2 is FQGNSA in the germline V gene. The CDR3 is made up of 15 amino acids. The CDR3 region is CASSSSGLLQETQYF. The DNA of the CDR3 is TGTGCCAGCAGCTCCTCGGGACTCCTCCAAGAGACCCAGTACTTC.

This CDR3 reads CASSLTGASWGYTF. The CDR3 bases are TGTGCCAGCAGTTTAACAGGGGCCTCTTGGGGCTACACCTTC. The chain is built from TRBV12-3 or TRBV12-4 and TRBJ1-2; 7 bases map to TRBD1. This CDR3 is 14 amino acids long. J was trimmed by 8 bases and V by 2 bases; bases with no gene match: 8.

There are a few counts of this clonotype. The genes are TRBV20-1 and TRBJ1-5, with TRBD2 as a possible D gene (5 bases). The DNA end is more similar to TRBJ2-3, so the J call may be wrong. From germline, CDR1 is DFQATT and CDR2 SNEGSKA (reference sequence). The CDR3 sequence is 14 residues long. Here the CDR3 reads CSASGGGRRSTQYF. DNA for the CDR3: TGCAGTGCTAGTGGAGGAGGCAGAAGAAGTACGCAGTATTTT.

This chain uses TRBV5-1 with TRBJ2-1, with TRBD2 matching 8 bases. Germline trimming cut 2 bases from V and 0 bases from J; bases unmatched to any gene: 4. In germline, CDR1 is SGHRS, CDR2 YFSETQ. The CDR3 totals 16 residues. CDR3 protein: CASSLLAASSYNEQFF. DNA of the CDR3: TGCGCCAGCAGCTTACTAGCGGCGAGCTCCTACAATGAGCAGTTCTTC.

This clonotype has a handful of counts. The J gene is TRBJ2-4, the V gene TRBV5-1, with 10 nucleotides matching TRBD2. Per germline, CDR1 SGHRS and CDR2 YFSETQ. The CDR3 spans 16 residues. Trimming at V came to 4 bases and at J to 3 bases, leaving 7 bases not matched to a gene. CDR3 protein: CASSRIAGGIKNIQYF. CDR3 in DNA: TGCGCCAGCAGCCGAATAGCGGGAGGAATCAAAAACATTCAGTACTTC.

The sample holds many counts of this clonotype. The chain carries TRBV20-1 and TRBJ2-3, with 13 bases identical to TRBD2. CDR1 is DFQATT and CDR2 is SNEGSKA in the germline V gene (reference sequence). This CDR3 has 17 residues. V was pared by 0 bases and J by 5 bases, with 8 bases of the junction left unmatched. The CDR3 coding sequence is TGCAGTGCTAGAGACCCCAGGGGACTAGCGGGAAGAGATACGCAGTATTTT. The encoded protein is CSARDPRGLAGRDTQYF.

Comment on this clonotype: Possible read error: a much larger clone is one base away. V is TRBV3-1 and J is TRBJ2-7; the match to TRBD2 covers 7 bases. The CDR3 sequence is 16 residues long. Per the germline V gene, CDR1 is LGHDT and CDR2 is YNNKEL (reference sequence). The CDR3 DNA reads TGTGCCAGCAACCAAGATGGGGGAGGGAGGTACTACGAGCAGTACTTC. It yields the protein CASNQDGGGRYYEQYF.

CDR3 residues: CASSELGVTYNEQFF. The CDR3 nucleotides are TGTGCCAGCAGTGAATTAGGGGTGACCTACAATGAGCAGTTCTTC. This rearrangement joins TRBV6-1 to TRBJ2-1; D might be TRBD1 (5 bases). Germline assignment: CDR1 MNHNS and CDR2 SASEGT. This CDR3 contains 15 residues. V was trimmed by 2 bases and J by 2 bases, leaving 10 bases between them.

This clonotype turned up a few times. The chain is built from TRBV5-1 and TRBJ2-3, with 12 bases lining up with TRBD1. Germline V CDR1 and CDR2: SGHRS, YFSETQ. There are 16 residues in the CDR3. The V and J ends lost 3 bases and 3 bases, in that order; junction bases with no gene match: 5. The CDR3 protein is CASSSLGQGATDTQYF. CDR3 coding DNA: TGCGCCAGCAGCTCCCTGGGACAGGGGGCTACAGATACGCAGTATTTT.

The V and J genes are TRBV7-2 and TRBJ2-1; 9 bases agree with TRBD2. This CDR3 contains 16 residues. The germline CDR1 and CDR2 sequences are SGHTA and FQGNSA. V was pared by 5 bases and J by 11 bases, with 16 bases of the junction left unmatched. The CDR3 DNA reads as TGTGCCAGCAGCCTACTGAGGGCGGGAGGGACTCGAAAGCAGTTCTTC. This codes for CASSLLRAGGTRKQFF.

The CDR3 here is CSARVLWREGQETQYF. CDR3 coding DNA: TGCAGTGCTAGAGTCCTTTGGCGGGAGGGCCAGGAGACCCAGTACTTC. V gene TRBV20-1 combines with J gene TRBJ2-5; 9 positions match TRBD2. This CDR3 is built from 16 residues. Germline values: CDR1 DFQATT, CDR2 SNEGSKA (reference sequence). V lost 1 base and J lost 5; bases outside the gene matches: 11.

The chain uses TRBV20-1 and TRBJ2-1, with TRBD2 identical over 10 bases. Gene TRBJ2-7 matches the end of the DNA better, so the J call may be wrong. CDR1 is DFQATT and CDR2 is SNEGSKA in the germline V gene (reference sequence). The CDR3 extends over 16 amino acids. The CDR3 region is CSAREPGLAYYNEQYF. In DNA, the CDR3 is TGCAGTGCTAGAGAACCGGGACTAGCGTATTACAATGAGCAGTACTTC.

This clonotype appeared a few times. The V gene is TRBV7-2, the J gene TRBJ2-6, with no clear D. The germline CDR1 and CDR2 sequences are SGHTA and FQGNSA. The CDR3 is 16 residues long. V lost 5 bases and J 0 bases, leaving 11 bases between the germline ends. The CDR3 nucleotides read TGTGCCAGCAGCCCCCAGGTTTCCTCTGGGGCCAACGTCCTGACTTTC. It is translated as CASSPQVSSGANVLTF.

This CDR3 is CASSESAGVGYNEQYF. In DNA form, the CDR3 reads TGCGCCAGCAGTGAGTCAGCGGGAGTCGGATACAATGAGCAGTACTTC. The chain links TRBV10-2 to TRBJ2-1; 8 positions match TRBD2. Matching the DNA end better, TRBJ2-7 makes the J call doubtful. This CDR3 has 16 residues. Per the germline V gene, CDR1 is WSHSY and CDR2 is SAAADI.

V usage is TRBV2 and J usage is TRBJ2-2, with TRBD2 matching 9 bases. Germline CDR1 reads SNHLY; CDR2 reads FYNNEI. V lost 3 bases to trimming and J lost 4 bases; unmatched junction nucleotides: 21. The CDR3 spans 21 residues. CDR3 protein: CASSDRRIGSVAGVITGELFF. CDR3 nucleotides: TGTGCCAGCAGTGACCGTCGTATCGGGTCGGTAGCGGGAGTAATCACCGGGGAGCTGTTTTTT.